This T cell receptor beta chain was sequenced during a study of response to subunit inactivated influenza vaccine. Whole-study findings and limits: The study's authors posited that every seasonal influenza vaccination enlists few new T cells.

MiXCR, run by TCRdb on the RT-PCR reads, gives a single entry per CDR3 protein. This sample carries 500,000 to 550,000 distinct CDR3 sequences, 7.5% to 8.5% of them seen once, and the ten largest clones take over 10%. This clonotype came up a few times. Its specificity is not known. Germline trimming cut 1 base from V and 3 bases from J; bases unmatched to any gene: 14. CDR3 length equals 18 residues. Germline V gene sequence: CDR1 DFQATT, CDR2 SNEGSKA (reference sequence). The source of this sequence is a man between 50 and 69 years old who received an inactivated influenza vaccine. This specimen was PBMCs from blood, taken around 25 months after vaccination. This sequence joins TRBV20-1 and TRBJ2-5; 10 bases agree with TRBD1. CDR3 bases: TGCAGTGCTAGAGGACAGAAACGGGACAGGGGTACCGAAGAGACCCAGTACTTC. The encoded protein is CSARGQKRDRGTEETQYF.